This TCR beta chain stems from a study of blood T cell repertoires in COVID-19. It was during active infection that Seattle patients were enrolled and then longitudinally followed. The V gene's germline CDR1 is LNHNV and CDR2 YYDKDF (reference sequence). Germline trimming cut 5 bases from V and 5 bases from J; bases unmatched to any gene: 4. CDR3 length: 15 amino acids. This clone was picked up one time. Profiled with immunoSEQ multiplex PCR; TCRdb holds only in-frame clones, not every one. The sample holds a few hundred thousand clones, 80% to 90% seen once. This chain joins TRBV15 and TRBJ1-4; 11 bases map to TRBD1. The sequenced sample was peripheral blood. The receptor was derived from a woman aged 30 to 39 with COVID-19, enrolled during active disease. Written as DNA, the CDR3 is TGTGCCACCAGCGGGGACAGGGGGATGAATGAAAAACTGTTTTTT. Amino acids: CATSGDRGMNEKLFF.